The present entry profiles one T cell receptor beta chain with its context. This record comes from a study of blood T cell repertoires in COVID-19. Study summary: There were acute and convalescent COVID-19 samples, and they came from the United States, Italy and Spain.

Libraries were prepared by immunoSEQ multiplex PCR; TCRdb keeps only in-frame clonotypes and omits some of them. This table has about 260,000 clones, 84% appearing once. The study drew participants aged about 18 to 90 years from roughly 25 US areas. The CDR3 has 16 residues. The V and J genes are TRBV7-5 and TRBJ1-5; TRBD1 is the table's D call and was not checked against the DNA. TRBV7-5 constitutes a pseudogene. The specimen sequenced was PBMCs or T cells enriched from blood (not recorded which). The origin of this receptor is a man aged 30-40 years with acute COVID-19. The DNA of the CDR3 is TGTGTCAGAAGCACCACGGACAGGGGGGTGAATCAGCCCCAGCATTTT. Translation gives CVRSTTDRGVNQPQHF.